This T cell receptor beta chain was captured by sequencing in a study of PD-L1 blockade in urothelial cancer (TCRdb year 2017). Looking at the study overall: Every patient began therapy around 2014 and was given atezolizumab 1,200 mg intravenously every 3 weeks. A median of 141,255 T cells and 83,000 or so unique TCRs was obtained from blood samples, and a median clonality of approximately 0.086 was observed. An exploratory multi-omic analysis was conducted of the somatic, immune and clinical correlates of response to PD-L1 blockade with atezolizumab in urothelial cancer. An ECOG performance status of 0 or 1 was recorded for the patients, and 0 to 3 prior chemotherapy regimens had been received by the patients. Around 29 patients had pretreatment blood TCR-seq, roughly 25 had at least one posttreatment blood collection, and roughly 25 had tumor TCR-seq. In the same patients who had TCR sequencing, pretreatment tumors also underwent whole exome sequencing and RNA sequencing. Eight or nine patients reached durable clinical benefit, while fewer than 25 patients did not. Durable clinical benefit was defined as progression-free survival longer than 6 months, and TCR features were also tested against progression-free and overall survival. Blood samples were analyzed 3 weeks after the start of treatment (second dose) and 6 weeks after the start of treatment. Pretreatment tumor samples and matched peripheral blood, collected serially before and after atezolizumab treatment, underwent TCR sequencing. About nine tenths of the roughly 30 patients were males with bladder-origin urothelial cancer, and about 60% of the 29 reported a prior smoking history. Overall results and qualifications from the work: Patients with durable benefit showed greater expansion of tumor-associated TCR clones in peripheral blood 3 weeks after starting treatment (n ≈ 22, p = 0.022). Improved progression-free and overall survival was found to be associated with pretreatment peripheral blood TCR clonality below the median. Small sample size (n of about 30) and many exploratory analyses mean the results are intended to be hypothesis-generating.

A cohort of 30 or so patients with locally advanced or metastatic urothelial carcinoma, treated at Memorial Sloan Kettering on a trial protocol, was included. Peripheral blood mononuclear cells were collected pretreatment and during treatment, with between 1 and 8 total time points obtained per patient. The Qiagen DNeasy Blood extraction kit was used to purify genomic DNA from total PBMCs and from tumor samples. PBMCs were collected pretreatment and during treatment, and were isolated and stored as previously described. Synthetic TCR analog templates were spiked into each PCR to estimate absolute template abundance from read counts. The immunoSEQ assay was used to amplify TCRbeta CDR3 regions from genomic DNA with bias-controlled V and J gene primers. Sequencing of rearranged TCRbeta segments was done at approximately 20X coverage. In the source study's methods: Sequencing errors were corrected by clustering and CDR3s were annotated against IMGT to assign V, D and J genes. Only productive TCRbeta rearrangements were used in downstream analyses, excluding out-of-frame or stop-codon sequences. To compute clonality, Shannon entropy was normalized by the log of the number of unique productive sequences and then subtracted from one. Clones differing between time points or between blood and tumor were identified by Fisher's exact test with Benjamini-Hochberg correction at adjusted p below 0.01. The source is immuneACCESS, and TCRdb retained only in-frame sequences with V and J called. Part of the clones is not carried over; for the studies checked, unresolved V genes explain less than half of this, and the remainder is unexplained. V and J calls and clone size are given by that table; D and trimming were obtained from the DNA. Counted in this sample were around 27,000 clones; approximately 79% of them appeared once. Under 2.5% of the sample is in the top ten clones.

Notes on this clone: Which antigen it targets is not known. No qualities accompany the bases; no much larger clone lies one base away.

V trim: 5 bases; J trim: 4 bases; unmatched bases: 13. CDR1 MGHDK and CDR2 SYGVNS were looked up in the germline V gene. Its CDR3 holds 17 amino acids, cysteine through phenylalanine. The sequence is cut down to CDR3 DNA, 51 bases in frame from base 1. In this chain, TRBV25-1 is recombined with TRBJ1-1, with 10 bases matching TRBD1. This sample comprised PBMCs, obtained around atezolizumab (anti-PD-L1) treatment. The sequence came from a man aged 45-60 years with urothelial cancer. CDR3 sequence: CASSPVRGQGRLTEAFF. The DNA sequence follows: TGTGCCAGCAGTCCCGTCCGGGGACAGGGGCGACTCACTGAAGCTTTCTTT.